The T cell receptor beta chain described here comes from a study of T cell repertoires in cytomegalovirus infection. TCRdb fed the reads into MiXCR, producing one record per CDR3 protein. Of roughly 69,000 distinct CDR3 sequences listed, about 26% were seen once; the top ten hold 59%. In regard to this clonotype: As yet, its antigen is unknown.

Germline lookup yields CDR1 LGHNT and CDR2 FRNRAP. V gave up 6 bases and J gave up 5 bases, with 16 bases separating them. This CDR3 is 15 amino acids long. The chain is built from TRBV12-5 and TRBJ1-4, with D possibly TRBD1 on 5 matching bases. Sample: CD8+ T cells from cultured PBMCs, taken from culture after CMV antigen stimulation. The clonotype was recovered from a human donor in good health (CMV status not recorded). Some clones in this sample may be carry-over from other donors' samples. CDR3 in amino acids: CASGHSGTVNEKLFF. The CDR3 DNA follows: TGTGCTAGTGGCCACTCCGGGACCGTGAATGAAAAACTGTTTTTT.